What follows are 18 T cell receptor beta chains derived from one specimen sequenced in a study of cytomegalovirus exposure and HLA in healthy donors (dated by TCRdb to the late 2010s). The library relied on the immunoSEQ multiplex PCR assay. For the multiplex PCR, a mixture combining 60 forward primers for TCR Vbeta segments and 13 reverse primers for TCR Jbeta segments was used. The immuneACCESS repertoire file appears here via TCRdb, limited to in-frame rearrangements. These files lack a portion of the clones; in checked studies, under half of the deficit traces to unresolved V genes, and the cause of the others is not known. This sample holds about 160,000 clones; 85% were observed only once. The ten biggest clones cover 1% of the sample. The specimen was PBMCs. Receptors were obtained from a boy younger than 10 in good health and CMV-seronegative.

The chain combines TRBV28 with TRBJ1-6; a weak D match, TRBD1 (6 bases). From germline, CDR1 is MDHEN and CDR2 SYDVKM. The V end was cut by 5 bases, the J end by 9 bases, with 23 bases between. CDR3 length: 17 amino acids. The CDR3 here is CASSPEQGGIVGSPLHF. The CDR3, as DNA: TGTGCCAGCAGTCCGGAACAGGGTGGGATTGTGGGTTCACCCCTCCACTTT.

The chain links TRBV9 to TRBJ2-1; TRBD2 agrees at 8 bases. The V gene's germline CDR1 is SGDLS and CDR2 YYNGEE. The CDR3 spans 16 residues. Unmatched junction bases numbered 4, after V lost 0 bases and J lost 2 bases. The CDR3 nucleotides read TGTGCCAGCAGCGTAGGAAGCGGGAGAACCTACAATGAGCAGTTCTTC. This gives the protein CASSVGSGRTYNEQFF.

The CDR3 protein is CASSLGRDCRSNQPQHF. As DNA, the CDR3 is TGTGCCAGCAGCTTGGGGCGGGACTGCCGTAGCAATCAGCCCCAGCATTTT. This rearrangement joins TRBV5-4 to TRBJ1-5; a possible D gene is TRBD1 (5 bases). The CDR3 totals 17 residues. The ends were cut back, 0 bases at V and 0 bases at J, with 13 bases in the middle. In germline, CDR1 is SGHNT, CDR2 YYREEE (reference sequence). The full variable domain, rest sourced from reference TRBV5-4 and TRBJ1-5, is ETGVTQSPTHLIKTRGQQVTLRCSSQSGHNTVSWYQQALGQGPQFIFQYYREEENGRGNFPPRFSGLQFPNYSSELNVNALELDDSALYLCASSLGRDCRSNQPQHFGDGTRLSIL.

The chain links TRBV6-6 to TRBJ2-7, with 7 bases that match TRBD1. J was trimmed by 0 bases and V by 5 bases; bases with no gene match: 4. CDR3 length: 14 residues. The V gene's germline CDR1 is MNHNY and CDR2 SVGAGI (reference sequence). In nucleotides, the CDR3 is TGTGCCAGCAGTAGACAGGGAGACTCCTACGAGCAGTACGTC. Translation gives CASSRQGDSYEQYV.

This clone came up once. The genes are TRBV7-9 and TRBJ1-2; no clear D gene. The germline CDR1 and CDR2 sequences are SEHNR and FQNEAQ (reference sequence). This CDR3 has 15 amino acids. With 1 base removed from V and 3 bases from J, the gap between germline ends came to 12 bases. The CDR3 nucleotides are TGTGCCAGCAGCTTAGGTCCAGGATCGGACTATGGCTACACCTTC. Its protein product is CASSLGPGSDYGYTF.

This clone has only one observation. The rearrangement links TRBV18 to TRBJ1-2; 8 bases are a match to TRBD1. V lost 6 bases and J lost 4; bases outside the gene matches: 4. The CDR3 loop spans 13 amino acids. Germline V gene data show CDR1 as KGHSH and CDR2 as LQKENI. The CDR3, as DNA: TGTGCCAGCTCCCCAGACAGGGGCTATGGCTACACCTTC. Protein sequence: CASSPDRGYGYTF.

The chain combines TRBV6-4 with TRBJ2-5, with TRBD1 matching over 9 bases. Germline V gene sequence: CDR1 MRHNA, CDR2 SNTAGT. Unmatched junction bases numbered 6, after V lost 5 bases and J lost 5 bases. The CDR3 is made up of 14 amino acids. The CDR3 DNA reads as TGTGCCAGCAGTAAGGACAGGGGAAGCGAGACCCAGTACTTC. This encodes CASSKDRGSETQYF.

V is TRBV4-2 and J is TRBJ2-5; the D gene is possibly TRBD2 (6 bases). Germline CDR1 and CDR2: LGHNA and YNFKEQ. Trimming cost V 4 bases and J 2 bases, with 11 bases left between them. This CDR3 comprises 14 residues. The CDR3 loop reads CASSRAGLQETQYF. For the CDR3, the DNA is TGTGCCAGCAGCCGAGCCGGACTACAAGAGACCCAGTACTTC.

The V and J genes are TRBV30 and TRBJ2-1; no clear D. Germline V gene sequence: CDR1 GTSNPN, CDR2 SVGIG (reference sequence). V was shortened by 4 bases and J by 4 bases, with 8 bases between the two germline ends. CDR3 length equals 12 residues. The CDR3 loop reads CAWTDFYNEQFF. As DNA, the CDR3 is TGTGCCTGGACAGACTTTTACAATGAGCAGTTCTTC.

The chain has TRBV5-1 and TRBJ1-5; the D gene is possibly TRBD1 (6 bases). V lost 5 bases, J lost 1 base, and 10 bases lay in between. The CDR3 totals 14 residues. Germline V CDR1 and CDR2: SGHRS, YFSETQ. The CDR3 loop is CASSSQGSNQPQHF. CDR3 coding DNA: TGCGCCAGCAGTTCTCAGGGGAGCAATCAGCCCCAGCATTTT.

The chain uses TRBV19 and TRBJ2-7; 10 bases are a match to TRBD2. Germline values: CDR1 LNHDA, CDR2 SQIVND (reference sequence). J lost 4 bases, V lost 4 bases, and 4 bases had no gene match. The CDR3 has 14 amino acids. The CDR3 here is CASSKGTSEYEQYF. The CDR3 nucleotides read TGTGCCAGTAGTAAGGGGACTAGCGAGTACGAGCAGTACTTC.

The chain employs TRBV13 and TRBJ2-1; tentatively, D is TRBD1 (6 bases). This CDR3 is 17 amino acids long. V was clipped by 7 bases and J by 4 bases, with 23 bases between them. Germline V gene data show CDR1 as PRHDT and CDR2 as FYEKMQ (reference sequence). CDR3 nucleotides: TGTGCCAGCACCCCACGCCCGGGGACATCGATATACAATGAGCAGTTCTTC. Protein sequence: CASTPRPGTSIYNEQFF. The whole variable domain, remainder taken from reference TRBV13 and TRBJ2-1, is AAGVIQSPRHLIKEKRETATLKCYPIPRHDTVYWYQQGPGQDPQFLISFYEKMQSDKGSIPDRFSAQQFSDYHSELNMSSLELGDSALYFCASTPRPGTSIYNEQFFGPGTRLTVL.

The rearrangement links TRBV6-5 to TRBJ2-7, with unresolved D. The CDR3 consists of 15 residues. Trimming pared 5 bases from V and 7 bases from J, leaving 21 bases between. The V gene's germline CDR1 is MNHEY and CDR2 SVGAGI. The CDR3 DNA follows: TGTGCCAGCAGTCGACAATCCGGTCAGTTCGGAGAGCAGTACTTC. It is translated as CASSRQSGQFGEQYF.

The chain uses TRBV30 and TRBJ1-6, with D unresolved. The CDR3 is 17 residues long. Germline assignment: CDR1 GTSNPN and CDR2 SVGIG (reference sequence). V lost 1 base to trimming and J lost 1 base, with 14 bases between them. The CDR3 is CAWSGSVVASYNSPLHF. CDR3 nucleotide sequence: TGTGCCTGGAGTGGATCAGTGGTGGCATCCTATAATTCACCCCTCCACTTT.

This rearrangement joins TRBV10-3 to TRBJ1-6; D is ambiguous. V dropped 2 bases and J dropped 10 bases, with 6 bases sitting between them. CDR3 length: 12 residues. Germline assignment: CDR1 ENHRY and CDR2 SYGVKD. In DNA form, the CDR3 reads TGTGCCATCAGTGAGAGCCAATCACCCCTCCACTTT. It codes for CAISESQSPLHF.

Notes on this clone: The junction shows a germline mismatch at one end, possibly a read error. This same CDR3 is encoded by further DNA sequences in the sample. The chain joins TRBV7-9 to TRBJ2-1; TRBD1 aligns across 7 bases. The CDR3 is 16 residues long. Germline assignment: CDR1 SEHNR and CDR2 FQNEAQ (reference sequence). The CDR3 loop is CASSPDRPLHHNELIF. The CDR3 region has the DNA TGTGCCAGCAGCCCGGACAGGCCTCTACACCACAATGAGTTGATCTTC.

This chain links TRBV29-1 with TRBJ2-1, with 9 bases matching TRBD1. CDR1 is SQVTM and CDR2 is ANQGSEA in the germline V gene. The CDR3 length is 20 residues. Unmatched junction bases numbered 22, after V lost 1 base and J lost 6 bases. The CDR3 coding sequence is TGCAGCGTTGAAGCCCTACAGGGGGCTCTTATGGACGACACACGCAATGAGCAGTTCTTC. This gives the protein CSVEALQGALMDDTRNEQFF.

The chain joins TRBV7-9 to TRBJ2-4, with a tentative D call TRBD1 (7 bases). CDR3 size: 14 residues. CDR1 is SEHNR, CDR2 FQNEAQ, per germline (reference sequence). The germline V and J ends were trimmed by 1 base and 8 bases, with 12 bases remaining between them. This CDR3 reads CASSLDRGGDIQYF. In DNA, the CDR3 is TGTGCCAGCAGCTTAGACAGGGGCGGGGACATTCAGTACTTC.